The 5 T cell receptor beta chains given below trace back to one sample, sequenced in a study of Ad26.COV2.S vaccination and SARS-CoV-2 variants. Libraries were prepared by immunoSEQ multiplex PCR; TCRdb keeps only in-frame clonotypes and omits some of them. The sample lists some 480,000 clones; roughly 85% were seen once. Described treatment: over 15 received Ad26.COV2.S at low or high dose, single or two shots; 5 received placebo; per-sample allocation not given. Samples came from day 63 after the first vaccine or placebo injection. The sample here was peripheral blood, taken in a trial of Ad26.COV2.S vaccine versus placebo. Receptor source: a person aged 18-60 years who received the Ad26.COV2.S COVID-19 vaccine or a placebo.

This chain links TRBV19 with TRBJ2-7; D unclear. V was trimmed by 5 bases and J by 0 bases, leaving 8 bases between them. Germline-derived CDR1 and CDR2 are LNHDA and SQIVND (reference sequence). This CDR3 has 13 residues. In DNA, the CDR3 is TGTGCCAGTAGTCCCTCCAGCTCCTACGAGCAGTACTTC. Its translation: CASSPSSSYEQYF.

This chain joins TRBV9 and TRBJ2-3; 7 bases are shared with TRBD1. Germline trimming cut 3 bases from V and 4 bases from J; bases unmatched to any gene: 8. Germline V gene sequence: CDR1 SGDLS, CDR2 YYNGEE. This CDR3 is built from 15 residues. The CDR3 nucleotides are TGTGCCAGCAGCGCACGACAGGGTTGGGCAGATACGCAGTATTTT. Translated, it gives CASSARQGWADTQYF.

For this clone: Other nucleotide sequences in the sample specify the same CDR3. The V call is TRBV19, the J call TRBJ2-5; 12 positions agree with TRBD2. The J segment lost 4 bases and the V segment lost 3 bases, leaving 0 bases of the junction unmatched. The germline CDR1 and CDR2 sequences are LNHDA and SQIVND (reference sequence). This CDR3 is built from 14 residues. CDR3 residues: CASSMGLAGETQYF. The CDR3 DNA is TGTGCCAGTAGTATGGGACTAGCGGGAGAGACCCAGTACTTC.

V gene TRBV6-5 combines with J gene TRBJ2-7; 7 bases line up with TRBD1. V lost 5 bases, J lost 5 bases, and 9 bases stayed unmatched. Germline values: CDR1 MNHEY, CDR2 SVGAGI. The CDR3 runs to 14 residues. CDR3 DNA sequence: TGTGCCAGCAGTCTGACAGGGTTGGGCAACGAGCAGTACTTC. Its translation is CASSLTGLGNEQYF.

This chain joins TRBV19 and TRBJ1-4; D remains ambiguous. Germline V gives CDR1 LNHDA, CDR2 SQIVND (reference sequence). This CDR3 region has 15 residues. The V gene lost 5 bases and the J gene lost 7 bases, with 17 bases spanning the gap. Here the CDR3 reads CASSEGRLTREKLFF. In nucleotides, the CDR3 is TGTGCCAGTAGTGAGGGTCGACTTACTCGTGAAAAACTGTTTTTT.